The 30 T cell receptor beta chains given below trace back to one sample, sequenced in a study of cytomegalovirus exposure and HLA in healthy donors. Assay used: immunoSEQ multiplex PCR; TCRdb lists only in-frame clones, some missing. This table holds roughly 110,000 clones, around 89% found once. The sample taken for sequencing was PBMCs. Source of these receptors: a woman younger than 30 in good health and CMV-seropositive.

V usage is TRBV4-3 and J usage is TRBJ1-6; tentatively, D is TRBD1 (5 bases). Germline values: CDR1 LGHNA, CDR2 YSLEER. This CDR3 spans 16 amino acids. V was cut by 0 bases and J by 13 bases, with 19 bases left in between. DNA for the CDR3: TGCGCCAGCAGCCAAGATTACCGGGGGTTTGGCTCGCCCCTCCACTTT. Encoded protein: CASSQDYRGFGSPLHF.

This chain connects TRBV27 to TRBJ2-5, with 7 bases lining up with TRBD2. CDR1 and CDR2 from the germline V gene are MNHEY and SMNVEV (reference sequence). Losses at the gene ends were 0 bases for V and 10 bases for J; bases not matched to a gene: 5. This CDR3 is built from 13 residues. CDR3 amino acids: CASSLSGGGDQYF. The CDR3 DNA reads TGTGCCAGCAGTTTATCGGGGGGGGGTGACCAGTACTTC.

The V call is TRBV2, the J call TRBJ2-3; TRBD1 is a possible D gene (5 bases). From germline, CDR1 is SNHLY and CDR2 FYNNEI. Trimming stripped 5 bases from V and 2 bases from J, with 11 bases between. The CDR3 covers 14 residues. This chain's CDR3 is CASSFRQITDTQYF. The CDR3 DNA is TGTGCCAGCAGTTTCAGACAGATCACAGATACGCAGTATTTT.

V usage is TRBV19 and J usage is TRBJ2-3, with TRBD2 matching 8 bases. V trimming: 3 bases; J trimming: 1 base; junction bases outside the gene matches: 3. The germline CDR1 and CDR2 sequences are LNHDA and SQIVND (reference sequence). This CDR3 region has 15 residues. This chain's CDR3 is CASSMRGGRTDTQYF. In DNA form, the CDR3 reads TGTGCCAGTAGTATGCGCGGGGGGCGCACAGATACGCAGTATTTT.

The V call is TRBV7-8, the J call TRBJ2-2; TRBD2 might be the D (7 bases). The CDR3 is 17 residues long. Trimming removed 5 bases from V and 7 bases from J, with 23 bases in between. CDR1 SGHVS and CDR2 FQNEAQ come from the germline V gene. This CDR3 reads CASSARLAGAPVGELFF. The CDR3 region has the DNA TGTGCCAGCAGCGCCCGACTTGCGGGGGCTCCAGTCGGGGAGCTGTTTTTT. Based on the CDR3 plus reference TRBV7-8 and TRBJ2-2, the full variable domain is GAGVSQSPRYKVAKRGQDVALRCDPISGHVSLFWYQQALGQGPEFLTYFQNEAQLDKSGLPSDRFFAERPEGSVSTLKIQRTQQEDSAVYLCASSARLAGAPVGELFFGEGSRLTVL.

The rearrangement uses TRBV7-9 and TRBJ2-7; 11 bases match TRBD1. Germline trimming cut 5 bases from V and 3 bases from J; bases unmatched to any gene: 12. Germline V gene lookup returns CDR1 SEHNR and CDR2 FQNEAQ (reference sequence). The CDR3 covers 17 residues. CDR3 coding DNA: TGTGCCAGCAGCCCCCCCTTTGGACAGGGGGCCCTCTACGAGCAGTACTTC. This encodes CASSPPFGQGALYEQYF.

The genes are TRBV28 and TRBJ2-1; TRBD2 might be the D (6 bases). This CDR3 is built from 16 residues. Trimming stripped 4 bases from V and 1 base from J, with 14 bases between. Germline assignment: CDR1 MDHEN and CDR2 SYDVKM. CDR3 sequence reads: CASSSGAGFSYNEQFF. CDR3 DNA sequence: TGTGCCAGCAGTTCTGGGGCGGGATTTTCCTACAATGAGCAGTTCTTC.

For the CDR3, the DNA is TGTGCCAGCAGTTATGGACTCGGGACAGACTATGGCTACACCTTC. Protein product: CASSYGLGTDYGYTF. The rearrangement links TRBV6-5 to TRBJ1-2; TRBD1 agrees at 7 bases. Unmatched junction bases numbered 7, after V lost 3 bases and J lost 3 bases. This CDR3 comprises 15 residues. Germline assignment: CDR1 MNHEY and CDR2 SVGAGI.

The chain employs TRBV19 and TRBJ2-1; TRBD1 agrees at 9 bases. The CDR3 is 16 amino acids. Germline-derived CDR1 and CDR2 are LNHDA and SQIVND (reference sequence). Losses at the gene ends were 3 bases for V and 4 bases for J; bases not matched to a gene: 7. CDR3 nucleotides: TGTGCCAGTAGTATGAAGGACAGGGGCTTTTACAATGAGCAGTTCTTC. Its translation: CASSMKDRGFYNEQFF.

V gene TRBV9 combines with J gene TRBJ2-3; a weak D match, TRBD2 (6 bases). The V gene's germline CDR1 is SGDLS and CDR2 YYNGEE. The CDR3 loop spans 16 amino acids. V was pared by 3 bases and J by 4 bases, with 18 bases between. CDR3 in amino acids: CASSGGDSRGPDTQYF. CDR3 coding DNA: TGTGCCAGCAGCGGAGGGGACTCGCGAGGCCCAGATACGCAGTATTTT.

The chain carries TRBV7-8 and TRBJ2-3; maybe TRBD2 (6 bases). CDR3 length: 17 amino acids. The V end lost 0 bases, the J end lost 0 bases, and 13 bases lay between the germline ends. Germline values: CDR1 SGHVS, CDR2 FQNEAQ. CDR3 in amino acids: CASSLARGGLSTDTQYF. The CDR3 DNA follows: TGTGCCAGCAGCTTAGCGCGGGGAGGCCTAAGCACAGATACGCAGTATTTT.

The table lists this clone with a count of one. The CDR3 nucleotides are TGCGCCACCTCCCTGAGCACAGATACGCAGTATTTT. This sequence encodes CATSLSTDTQYF. The chain links TRBV23-1 to TRBJ2-3, with D unresolved. TRBV23-1 is noted as an ORF with a role that remains uncertain. The CDR3 is made up of 12 amino acids. Trimming took 10 bases from V and 0 from J, leaving 8 bases between them.

The J gene is TRBJ2-6, the V gene TRBV6-5; 8 bases agree with TRBD1. The CDR3 runs to 15 residues. Trimming cost V 6 bases and J 4 bases; bases outside gene matches: 5. CDR1 is MNHEY and CDR2 is SVGAGI in the germline V gene. CDR3 sequence (DNA): TGTGCCAGCAGCCGGACAGGGTTCGGGGCCAACGTCCTGACTTTC. Translation gives CASSRTGFGANVLTF.

V is TRBV27 and J is TRBJ1-6, with D tentatively TRBD1 (6 bases). Deletions cut 5 bases from V and 7 bases from J, with 21 bases between. Germline CDR1 and CDR2: MNHEY and SMNVEV (reference sequence). This CDR3 spans 17 amino acids. The CDR3 DNA reads as TGTGCCAGCAGTCAAGGACAGCTACTGACTCGGAATTCACCCCTCCACTTT. It yields the protein CASSQGQLLTRNSPLHF.

The chain uses TRBV6-1 and TRBJ2-2; 9 bases align to TRBD2. The CDR3 consists of 18 residues. CDR1 MNHNS and CDR2 SASEGT come from the germline V gene. Trimming took 2 bases from V and 7 from J; bases not matched to a gene: 14. The CDR3 DNA sequence: TGTGCCAGCAGTGAAATGACATGGCGGGGGGGCGATGTCGGGGAGCTGTTTTTT. This encodes CASSEMTWRGGDVGELFF.

The chain carries TRBV11-2 and TRBJ1-1, with TRBD1 matching over 7 bases. Germline V CDR1 and CDR2: SGHAT, FQNNGV. J lost 6 bases, V lost 2 bases, and 3 bases had no gene match. The CDR3 length is 13 residues. CDR3 in amino acids: CASSLNRGPEAFF. CDR3 DNA: TGTGCCAGCAGCTTAAACAGGGGACCTGAAGCTTTCTTT.

The chain is built from TRBV6-1 and TRBJ2-1; 9 nucleotides align to TRBD1. CDR1 is MNHNS and CDR2 is SASEGT in the germline V gene. The CDR3 loop spans 15 amino acids. V trimming: 2 bases; J trimming: 9 bases; junction bases outside the gene matches: 8. CDR3 loop: CASSELTGGYSEQFF. The CDR3 DNA reads TGTGCCAGCAGTGAATTGACAGGGGGTTACTCTGAGCAGTTCTTC.

The chain carries TRBV11-3 and TRBJ2-1; 13 bases are a match to TRBD2. This CDR3 has 16 residues. V lost 4 bases to trimming and J lost 10 bases; unmatched junction nucleotides: 10. CDR1 is SGHNT, CDR2 YENEEA, per germline. Here the CDR3 DNA reads TGTGCCAGCAGCTCCTCCGGGACTAGCGGGGTCGCGGAGCAGTTCTTC. The encoded protein is CASSSSGTSGVAEQFF.

The chain has TRBV4-1 and TRBJ2-7; TRBD1 aligns across 8 bases. Germline lookup yields CDR1 MGHRA and CDR2 YSYEKL. The V segment lost 2 bases and the J segment 3 bases; nucleotides outside the gene matches: 9. The CDR3 spans 16 residues. The CDR3 bases are TGCGCCAGCAGCCAAAGTCGGGACAGGCCTTTCTACGAGCAGTACTTC. Translating gives CASSQSRDRPFYEQYF.

The chain has TRBV19 and TRBJ1-5; tentatively, D is TRBD1 (5 bases). V lost 5 bases, J lost 5 bases, and 19 bases lay in between. The germline V gene encodes CDR1 LNHDA and CDR2 SQIVND (reference sequence). This CDR3 has 16 amino acids. The CDR3 nucleotides are TGTGCCAGTAGTCCGGGACTTATCGGGCGGGATCAGCCCCAGCATTTT. It encodes CASSPGLIGRDQPQHF.

The table lists this clone with a count of one. The rearrangement joins TRBV5-4 to TRBJ2-3, with 7 bases that match TRBD1. The CDR3 contains 13 residues. CDR1 is SGHNT and CDR2 is YYREEE in the germline V gene (reference sequence). The trim removed 4 bases at V and 2 bases at J, leaving 1 base unmatched. The CDR3, as DNA: TGTGCCAGCAGCGGGACAGACACAGATACGCAGTATTTT. Translation gives CASSGTDTDTQYF.

The chain is built from TRBV6-5 and TRBJ2-7; D might be TRBD2 (5 bases). V lost 0 bases, J lost 4 bases, and 10 bases lay in between. This CDR3 contains 14 residues. CDR1 MNHEY and CDR2 SVGAGI come from the germline V gene. CDR3 protein: CASSYSLGGYEQYF. The CDR3 DNA is TGTGCCAGCAGTTACTCGCTGGGCGGGTACGAGCAGTACTTC.

This clone came up a few times. The chain links TRBV11-2 to TRBJ1-6; D ambiguous. Looked up from germline, CDR1 is SGHAT and CDR2 is FQNNGV. The CDR3 loop spans 13 amino acids. V was cut by 6 bases and J by 10 bases, with 13 bases left in between. CDR3 in amino acids: CASRRVTGSPLHF. The CDR3 DNA reads TGTGCCAGCAGGAGGGTAACGGGGTCACCCCTCCACTTT.

V gene TRBV10-3 combines with J gene TRBJ1-2, with 9 bases aligning to TRBD1. CDR1 is ENHRY and CDR2 is SYGVKD in the germline V gene. Unmatched junction bases numbered 4, after V lost 4 bases and J lost 7 bases. This CDR3 comprises 13 residues. The CDR3 nucleotides are TGTGCCATCAGTGGGGACAGGGAGGGTGGCTACACCTTC. It translates to CAISGDREGGYTF.

This clone is a singleton in its sample. The genes are TRBV6-1 and TRBJ2-5; D is ambiguous. Between the trimmed V and J ends, which lost 6 bases and 2 bases, there was a span of 4 bases. CDR3 length: 11 amino acids. Per the germline V gene, CDR1 is MNHNS and CDR2 is SASEGT. CDR3 nucleotide sequence: TGTGCCAGCAGCCGTCAAGAGACCCAGTACTTC. The encoded protein is CASSRQETQYF.

This chain connects TRBV11-1 to TRBJ2-7; unclear D gene. The V and J ends lost 1 base and 2 bases respectively, with 15 bases between them. The germline V gene encodes CDR1 SGHAT and CDR2 FQDESV (reference sequence). CDR3 length: 16 residues. Here the CDR3 reads CASSLGAITDPYEQYF. The CDR3 DNA follows: TGTGCCAGCAGCTTAGGAGCTATAACAGACCCCTACGAGCAGTACTTC.

This chain joins TRBV10-2 and TRBJ2-1; 10 positions match TRBD1. Germline CDR1 reads WSHSY; CDR2 reads SAAADI. Losses at the gene ends were 6 bases for V and 2 bases for J; bases not matched to a gene: 7. The CDR3 has 16 residues. The CDR3 protein is CASRQDRGRTYNEQFF. CDR3 nucleotide sequence: TGCGCCAGCAGGCAAGACAGGGGGCGGACCTACAATGAGCAGTTCTTC.

The V and J genes are TRBV7-8 and TRBJ2-5; TRBD1 might be the D (5 bases). Germline V gives CDR1 SGHVS, CDR2 FQNEAQ. This CDR3 is built from 15 residues. V was shortened by 0 bases and J by 2 bases, with 10 bases between the two germline ends. The CDR3 is CASSLAGREQETQYF. The CDR3 nucleotides read TGTGCCAGCAGCTTAGCAGGCAGGGAACAAGAGACCCAGTACTTC.

This rearrangement joins TRBV27 to TRBJ1-2, with TRBD1 matching over 10 bases. With 4 bases clipped from V and 5 bases from J, the junction kept 10 bases outside the gene matches. Looked up from germline, CDR1 is MNHEY and CDR2 is SMNVEV (reference sequence). The CDR3 runs 16 residues. In DNA, the CDR3 is TGTGCCAGCAGTTCTACCGGACAGGGGGTACTTTATGGCTACACCTTC. Its protein product is CASSSTGQGVLYGYTF.

This chain joins TRBV9 and TRBJ1-1; no firm D call. The germline V and J ends were trimmed by 0 bases and 0 bases, with 9 bases remaining between them. This CDR3 comprises 15 residues. Germline V gene sequence: CDR1 SGDLS, CDR2 YYNGEE. CDR3 sequence (DNA): TGTGCCAGCAGCGTAGAGGCGGTTTTGAACACTGAAGCTTTCTTT. Protein: CASSVEAVLNTEAFF.